This T cell receptor beta chain was profiled in a study of OX40 agonist ivuxolimab in advanced cancers. Points from the study as a whole: The work left the antigen specificity of expanded peripheral T cells undetermined.

Of note for this clone: Its target is not known.

The CDR3 has 12 residues. The V end lost 6 bases, the J end lost 3 bases, and 5 bases lay between the germline ends. CDR1 SGHTA and CDR2 FQGTGA come from the germline V gene. Produced via immunoSEQ multiplex PCR; TCRdb's table is partial and in-frame only. The sample holds about 82,000 clones, about 85% seen once. The rearrangement joins TRBV7-3 to TRBJ2-2; unclear D gene. The TCR originated in an adult with an advanced solid tumor such as melanoma, head and neck, liver or kidney cancer. The starting material was CD4+ or CD8+ T cells sorted from blood, obtained in a trial of the OX40 agonist ivuxolimab. The DNA for the CDR3 is TGTGCCAGCAGAAGGGACACCGGGGAGCTGTTTTTT. Its protein is CASRRDTGELFF. The complete variable domain, with remaining parts taken from reference TRBV7-3 and TRBJ2-2, reads GAGVSQTPSNKVTEKGKYVELRCDPISGHTALYWYRQSLGQGPEFLIYFQGTGAADDSGLPNDRFFAVRPEGSVSTLKIQRTERGDSAVYLCASRRDTGELFFGEGSRLTVL.